Each of the 7 T cell receptor beta chains below was sequenced from the same sample in a study of shared clonotypes between healthy human individuals. Measured with immunoSEQ multiplex PCR; TCRdb has only the in-frame clones, and not every one. This repertoire shows 450,000 to 600,000 clones, more than 65% found once; its top ten account for 10% to 15%. Sequencing was performed on PBMCs. Receptors were obtained from a woman aged 35 to 49 in good health. Some clones in this sample may be carry-over from other donors' samples.

The gene calls are TRBV4-1 and TRBJ2-7, with D uncertain. The V gene lost 0 bases and the J gene lost 1 base, with 7 bases spanning the gap. Germline CDR1 reads MGHRA; CDR2 reads YSYEKL. CDR3 length equals 14 residues. CDR3 bases: TGCGCCAGCAGCCAAGATCTTGGATCCTACGAGCAGTACTTC. This sequence encodes CASSQDLGSYEQYF.

The rearrangement uses TRBV28 and TRBJ1-1, with 9 bases aligning to TRBD1. The V and J ends lost 7 bases and 1 base, in that order; junction bases with no gene match: 7. Germline values: CDR1 MDHEN, CDR2 SYDVKM. The CDR3 has 15 residues. CDR3: CASKLPTGGNTEAFF. The DNA for the CDR3 is TGTGCCAGCAAGCTCCCGACAGGGGGGAACACTGAAGCTTTCTTT.

This rearrangement joins TRBV5-1 to TRBJ2-3; 12 bases line up with TRBD2. Trimming at V came to 2 bases and at J to 6 bases, leaving 10 bases not matched to a gene. This CDR3 spans 17 amino acids. The germline CDR1 and CDR2 sequences are SGHRS and YFSETQ. The CDR3 DNA reads TGCGCCAGCAGCTTCAGCGGGAGACTAGCGGGAGTGGATACGCAGTATTTT. Translated: CASSFSGRLAGVDTQYF.

Only one count was recorded for this clone. The chain recombines TRBV6-5 with TRBJ1-1; tentative D call: TRBD1 (5 bases). Germline CDR1 reads MNHEY; CDR2 reads SVGAGI. The CDR3 is made up of 12 amino acids. V lost 6 bases and J 4 bases, leaving 9 bases between the germline ends. CDR3 region: CASRGRGTEAFF. CDR3 nucleotide sequence: TGTGCCAGCAGGGGGCGGGGCACTGAAGCTTTCTTT.

Concerning this clone itself: No conserved phenylalanine or tryptophan ends this CDR3, so it is likely a read error. It is unclear where the CDR3 begins or ends on the DNA, so no DNA is shown, and the CDR3 is as TCRdb lists it. This chain links TRBV4-2 with TRBJ2-7; TRBD1 reflects the table's D call only, with no check against the DNA. Germline loops: CDR1 LGHNA, CDR2 YNFKEQ. The length of the CDR3 is 11 amino acids, counting both ends. The CDR3 loop is CASSEGGPPGL.

The rearrangement uses TRBV11-2 and TRBJ1-1; D remains unclear. Trimming took 3 bases from V and 1 from J, leaving 9 bases between them. The CDR3 has 14 residues. Germline V gene data show CDR1 as SGHAT and CDR2 as FQNNGV. The CDR3 DNA sequence: TGTGCCAGCAGCTTCGCCGGACCGAACACTGAAGCTTTCTTT. This codes for CASSFAGPNTEAFF.

Only a few counts were recorded for this clone. J is TRBJ1-5 and V is TRBV6-5; D is possibly TRBD1 (6 bases). Trimming removed 6 bases from V and 4 bases from J, with 13 bases in between. In germline, CDR1 is MNHEY, CDR2 SVGAGI. The CDR3 totals 14 residues. The CDR3: CASSRGGTNQPQHF. As DNA, the CDR3 is TGTGCCAGCAGCCGCGGGGGGACAAATCAGCCCCAGCATTTT.